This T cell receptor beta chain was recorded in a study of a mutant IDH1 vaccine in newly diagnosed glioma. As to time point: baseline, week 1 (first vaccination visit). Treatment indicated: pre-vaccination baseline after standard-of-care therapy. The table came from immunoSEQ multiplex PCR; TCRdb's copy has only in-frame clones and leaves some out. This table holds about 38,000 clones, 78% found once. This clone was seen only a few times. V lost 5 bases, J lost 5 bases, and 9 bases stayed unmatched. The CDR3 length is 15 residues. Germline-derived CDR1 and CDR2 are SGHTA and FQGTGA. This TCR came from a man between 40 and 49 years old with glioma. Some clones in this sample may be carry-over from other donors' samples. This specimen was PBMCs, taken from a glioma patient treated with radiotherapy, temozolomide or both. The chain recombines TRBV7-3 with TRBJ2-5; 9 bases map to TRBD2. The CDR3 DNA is TGTGCCAGCAGCGCTAGCGGGGCTAAACGGGAGACCCAGTACTTC. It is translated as CASSASGAKRETQYF.